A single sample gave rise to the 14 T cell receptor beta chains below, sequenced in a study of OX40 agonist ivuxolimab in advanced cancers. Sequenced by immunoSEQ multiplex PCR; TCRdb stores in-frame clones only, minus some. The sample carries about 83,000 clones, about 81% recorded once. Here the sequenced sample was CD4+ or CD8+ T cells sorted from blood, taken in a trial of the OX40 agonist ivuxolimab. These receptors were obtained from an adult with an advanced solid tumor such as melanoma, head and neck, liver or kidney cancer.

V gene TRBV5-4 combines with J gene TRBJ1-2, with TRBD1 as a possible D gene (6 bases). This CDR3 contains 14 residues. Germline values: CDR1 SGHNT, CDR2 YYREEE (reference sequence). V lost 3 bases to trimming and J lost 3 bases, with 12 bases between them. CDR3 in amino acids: CASSWGQEYYGYTF. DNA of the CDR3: TGTGCCAGCAGCTGGGGGCAGGAATACTATGGCTACACCTTC.

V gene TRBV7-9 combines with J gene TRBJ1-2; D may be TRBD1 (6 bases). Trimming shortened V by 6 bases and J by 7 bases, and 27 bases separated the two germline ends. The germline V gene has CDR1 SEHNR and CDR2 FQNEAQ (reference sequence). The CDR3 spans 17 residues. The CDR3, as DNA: TGTGCCAGCAGTCCCCCGCAGGGGTTCAGGAGTTCAGTTGGCTACACCTTC. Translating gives CASSPPQGFRSSVGYTF.

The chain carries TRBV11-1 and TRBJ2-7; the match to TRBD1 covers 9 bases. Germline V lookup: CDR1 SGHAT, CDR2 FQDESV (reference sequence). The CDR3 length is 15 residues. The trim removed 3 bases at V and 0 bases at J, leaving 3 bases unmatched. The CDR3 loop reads CASSLEGQGSYEQYF. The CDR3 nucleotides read TGTGCCAGCAGCTTGGAGGGACAGGGCTCCTACGAGCAGTACTTC.

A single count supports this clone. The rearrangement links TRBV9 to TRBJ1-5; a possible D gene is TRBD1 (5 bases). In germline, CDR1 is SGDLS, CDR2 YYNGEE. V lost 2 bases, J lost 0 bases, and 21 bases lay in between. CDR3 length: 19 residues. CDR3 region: CASSVSGKQGLYSNQPQHF. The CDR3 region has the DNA TGTGCCAGCAGCGTGTCCGGGAAGCAGGGCTTATATAGCAATCAGCCCCAGCATTTT.

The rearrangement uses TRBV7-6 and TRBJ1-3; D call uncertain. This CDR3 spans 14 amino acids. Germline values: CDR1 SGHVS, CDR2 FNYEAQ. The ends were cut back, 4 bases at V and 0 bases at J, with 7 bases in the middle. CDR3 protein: CASSSTYSGNTIYF. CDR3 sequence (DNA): TGTGCCAGCAGCTCCACATACTCTGGAAACACCATATATTTT. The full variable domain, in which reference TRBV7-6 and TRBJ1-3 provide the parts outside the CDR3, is GAGVSQSPRYKVTKRGQDVALRCDPISGHVSLYWYRQALGQGPEFLTYFNYEAQQDKSGLPNDRFSAERPEGSISTLTIQRTEQRDSAMYRCASSSTYSGNTIYFGEGSWLTVV.

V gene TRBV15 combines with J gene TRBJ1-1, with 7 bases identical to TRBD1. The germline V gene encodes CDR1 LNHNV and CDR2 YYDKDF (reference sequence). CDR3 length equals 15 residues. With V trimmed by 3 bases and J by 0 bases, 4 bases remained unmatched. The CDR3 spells CATSRGDSLNTEAFF. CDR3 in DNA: TGTGCCACCAGCAGGGGGGACAGTTTGAACACTGAAGCTTTCTTT. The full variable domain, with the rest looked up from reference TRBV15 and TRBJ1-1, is DAMVIQNPRYQVTQFGKPVTLSCSQTLNHNVMYWYQQKSSQAPKLLFHYYDKDFNNEADTPDNFQSRRPNTSFCFLDIRSPGLGDTAMYLCATSRGDSLNTEAFFGQGTRLTVV.

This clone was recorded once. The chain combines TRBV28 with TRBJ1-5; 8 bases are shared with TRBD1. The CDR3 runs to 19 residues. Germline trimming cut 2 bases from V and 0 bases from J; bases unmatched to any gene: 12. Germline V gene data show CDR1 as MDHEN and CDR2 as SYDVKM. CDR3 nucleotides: TGTGCCAGCAGTTTACGACAGGGGTTAAAGGGAGGTAGCAATCAGCCCCAGCATTTT. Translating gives CASSLRQGLKGGSNQPQHF.

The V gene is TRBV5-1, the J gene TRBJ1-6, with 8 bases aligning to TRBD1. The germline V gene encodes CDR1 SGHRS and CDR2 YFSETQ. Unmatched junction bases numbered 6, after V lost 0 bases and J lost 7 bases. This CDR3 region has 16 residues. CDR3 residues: CASSLEGTGTNSPLHF. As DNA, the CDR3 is TGCGCCAGCAGCTTGGAGGGGACAGGCACCAATTCACCCCTCCACTTT.

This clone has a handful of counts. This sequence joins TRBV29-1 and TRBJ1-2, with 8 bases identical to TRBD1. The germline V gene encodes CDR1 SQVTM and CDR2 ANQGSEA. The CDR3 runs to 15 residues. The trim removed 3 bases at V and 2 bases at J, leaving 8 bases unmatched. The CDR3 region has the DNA TGCAGCGTTGACCGGTCCGGACAGGGAAACTATGGCTACACCTTC. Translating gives CSVDRSGQGNYGYTF.

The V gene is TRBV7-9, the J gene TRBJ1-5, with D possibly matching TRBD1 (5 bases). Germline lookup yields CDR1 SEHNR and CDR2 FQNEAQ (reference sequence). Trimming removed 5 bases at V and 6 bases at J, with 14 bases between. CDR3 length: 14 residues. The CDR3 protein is CASSGGEGPQPQHF. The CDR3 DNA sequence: TGTGCCAGCAGCGGGGGGGAGGGGCCTCAGCCCCAGCATTTT. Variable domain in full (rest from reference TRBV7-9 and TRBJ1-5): DTGVSQNPRHKITKRGQNVTFRCDPISEHNRLYWYRQTLGQGPEFLTYFQNEAQLEKSRLLSDRFSAERPKGSFSTLEIQRTEQGDSAMYLCASSGGEGPQPQHFGDGTRLSIL.

The CDR3 DNA follows: TGTGCCAGCAGTTTGGCTAGCGGCTTTATTAGAGAGACCCAGTACTTC. Amino acids: CASSLASGFIRETQYF. The chain combines TRBV28 with TRBJ2-5; 7 bases fit TRBD2. Germline CDR1 MDHEN, CDR2 SYDVKM. This CDR3 is 16 amino acids long. With V trimmed by 3 bases and J by 4 bases, 11 bases remained unmatched.

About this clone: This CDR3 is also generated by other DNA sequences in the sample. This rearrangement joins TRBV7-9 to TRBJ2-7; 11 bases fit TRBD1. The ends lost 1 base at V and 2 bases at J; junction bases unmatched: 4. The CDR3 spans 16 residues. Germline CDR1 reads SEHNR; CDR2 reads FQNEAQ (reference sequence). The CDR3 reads CASSLGTGGQTYEQYF. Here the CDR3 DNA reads TGTGCCAGCAGCTTAGGGACAGGGGGCCAAACCTACGAGCAGTACTTC.

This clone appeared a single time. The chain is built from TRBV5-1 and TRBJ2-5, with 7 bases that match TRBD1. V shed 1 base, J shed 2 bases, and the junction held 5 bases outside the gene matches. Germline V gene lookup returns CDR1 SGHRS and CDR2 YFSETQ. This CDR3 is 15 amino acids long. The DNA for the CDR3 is TGCGCCAGCAGCTTGTGGGGGACAGCTCAAGAGACCCAGTACTTC. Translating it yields CASSLWGTAQETQYF.

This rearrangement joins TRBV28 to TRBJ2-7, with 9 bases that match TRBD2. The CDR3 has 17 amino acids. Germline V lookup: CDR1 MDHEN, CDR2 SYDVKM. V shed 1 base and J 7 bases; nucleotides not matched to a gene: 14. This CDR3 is CASSLSPWAGGPGEQYF. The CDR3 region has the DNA TGTGCCAGCAGTTTATCCCCCTGGGCGGGGGGGCCGGGTGAGCAGTACTTC. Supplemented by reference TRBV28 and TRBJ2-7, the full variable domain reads DVKVTQSSRYLVKRTGEKVFLECVQDMDHENMFWYRQDPGLGLRLIYFSYDVKMKEKGDIPEGYSVSREKKERFSLILESASTNQTSMYLCASSLSPWAGGPGEQYFGPGTRLTVT.